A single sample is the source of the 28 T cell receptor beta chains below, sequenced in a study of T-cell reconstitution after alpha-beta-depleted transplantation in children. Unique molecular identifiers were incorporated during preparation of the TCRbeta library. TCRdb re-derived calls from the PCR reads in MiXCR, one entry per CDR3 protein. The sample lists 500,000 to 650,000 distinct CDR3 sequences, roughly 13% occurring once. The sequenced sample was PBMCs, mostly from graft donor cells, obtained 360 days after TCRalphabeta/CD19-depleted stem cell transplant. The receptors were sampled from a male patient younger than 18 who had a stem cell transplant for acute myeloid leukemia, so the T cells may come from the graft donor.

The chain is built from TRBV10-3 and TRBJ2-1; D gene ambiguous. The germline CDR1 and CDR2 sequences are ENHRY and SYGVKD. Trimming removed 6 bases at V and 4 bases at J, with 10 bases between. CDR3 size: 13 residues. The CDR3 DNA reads TGTGCCATCAGCGTAGATGGGTACAATGAGCAGTTCTTC. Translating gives CAISVDGYNEQFF.

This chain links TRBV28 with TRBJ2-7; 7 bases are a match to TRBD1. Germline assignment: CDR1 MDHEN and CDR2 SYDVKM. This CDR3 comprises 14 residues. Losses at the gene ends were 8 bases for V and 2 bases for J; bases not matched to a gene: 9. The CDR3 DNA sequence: TGTGCCAGCTACGCCAGGGGACAGACCTACGAGCAGTACTTC. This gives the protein CASYARGQTYEQYF.

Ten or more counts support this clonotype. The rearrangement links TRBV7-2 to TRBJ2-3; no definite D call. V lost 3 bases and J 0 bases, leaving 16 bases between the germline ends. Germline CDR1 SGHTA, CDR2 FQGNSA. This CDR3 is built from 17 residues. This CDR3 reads CASSLSPAASSTDTQYF. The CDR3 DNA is TGTGCCAGCAGCTTGTCCCCAGCAGCCTCTAGCACAGATACGCAGTATTTT.

The CDR3 spells CASSLAVLGNTIYF. CDR3 nucleotides: TGTGCCAGCAGCTTAGCGGTTTTGGGAAACACCATATATTTT. The rearrangement links TRBV7-2 to TRBJ1-3, with D unclear. With 0 bases removed from V and 4 bases from J, the gap between germline ends came to 7 bases. Germline V CDR1 and CDR2: SGHTA, FQGNSA. The CDR3 is 14 amino acids.

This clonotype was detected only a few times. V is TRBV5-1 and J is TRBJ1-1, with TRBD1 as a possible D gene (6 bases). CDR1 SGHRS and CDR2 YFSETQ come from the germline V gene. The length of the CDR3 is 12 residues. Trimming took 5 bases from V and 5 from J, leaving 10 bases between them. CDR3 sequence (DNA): TGCGCCAGCAGGGGGGGCGGAACTGAAGCTTTCTTT. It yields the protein CASRGGGTEAFF.

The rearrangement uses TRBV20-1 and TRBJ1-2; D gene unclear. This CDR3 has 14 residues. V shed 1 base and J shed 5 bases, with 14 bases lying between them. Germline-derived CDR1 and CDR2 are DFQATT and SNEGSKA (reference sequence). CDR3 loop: CSARVDGAIYGYTF. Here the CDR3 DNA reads TGCAGTGCTAGAGTAGACGGAGCTATATATGGCTACACCTTC.

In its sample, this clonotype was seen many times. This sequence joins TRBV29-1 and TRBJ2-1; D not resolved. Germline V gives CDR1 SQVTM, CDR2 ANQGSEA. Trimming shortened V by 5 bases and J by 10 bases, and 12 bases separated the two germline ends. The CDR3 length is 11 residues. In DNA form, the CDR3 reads TGCAGCGTTCTCCCGGCTGGCGAGCAGTTCTTC. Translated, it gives CSVLPAGEQFF.

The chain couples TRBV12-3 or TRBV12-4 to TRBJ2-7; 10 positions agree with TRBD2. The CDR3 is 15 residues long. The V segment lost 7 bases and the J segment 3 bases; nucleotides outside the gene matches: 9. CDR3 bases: TGTGCCAGCACCCACCCTAGCGGGAGTTTCTACGAGCAGTACTTC. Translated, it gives CASTHPSGSFYEQYF.

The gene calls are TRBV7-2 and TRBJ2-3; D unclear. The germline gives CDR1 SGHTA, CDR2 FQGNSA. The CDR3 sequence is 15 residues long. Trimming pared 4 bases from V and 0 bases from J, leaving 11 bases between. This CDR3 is CASSSRPSSTDTQYF. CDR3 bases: TGTGCCAGCAGCTCCCGGCCCTCTAGCACAGATACGCAGTATTTT.

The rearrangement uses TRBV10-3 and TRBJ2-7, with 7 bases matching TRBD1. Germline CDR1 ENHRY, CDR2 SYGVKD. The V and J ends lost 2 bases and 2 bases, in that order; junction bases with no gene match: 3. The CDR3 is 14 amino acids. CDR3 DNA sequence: TGTGCCATCAGTGAGAGACAGGGAGCCTACGAGCAGTACTTC. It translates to CAISERQGAYEQYF.

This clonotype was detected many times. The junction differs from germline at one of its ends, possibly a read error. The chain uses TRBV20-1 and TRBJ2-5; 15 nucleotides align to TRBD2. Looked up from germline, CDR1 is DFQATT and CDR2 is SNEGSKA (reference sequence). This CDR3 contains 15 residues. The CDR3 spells CSAPGLAGGEETQYF. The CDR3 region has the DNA TGCAGTGCCCCCGGACTAGCGGGAGGGGAAGAAACCCAGTACTTC.

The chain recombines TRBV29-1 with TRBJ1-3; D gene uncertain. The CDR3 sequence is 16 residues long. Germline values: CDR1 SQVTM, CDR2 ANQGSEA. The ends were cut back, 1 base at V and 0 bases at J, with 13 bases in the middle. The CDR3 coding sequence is TGCAGCGTTGAAGCCCCCCAGCGTAGCTCTGGAAACACCATATATTTT. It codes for CSVEAPQRSSGNTIYF.

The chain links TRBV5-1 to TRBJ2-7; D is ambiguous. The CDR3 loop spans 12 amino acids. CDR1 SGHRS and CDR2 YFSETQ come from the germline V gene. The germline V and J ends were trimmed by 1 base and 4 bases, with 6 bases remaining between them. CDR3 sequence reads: CASSLKWYEQYF. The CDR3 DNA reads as TGCGCCAGCAGCTTGAAATGGTACGAGCAGTACTTC. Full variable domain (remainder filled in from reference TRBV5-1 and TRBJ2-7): KAGVTQTPRYLIKTRGQQVTLSCSPISGHRSVSWYQQTPGQGLQFLFEYFSETQRNKGNFPGRFSGRQFSNSRSEMNVSTLELGDSALYLCASSLKWYEQYFGPGTRLTVT.

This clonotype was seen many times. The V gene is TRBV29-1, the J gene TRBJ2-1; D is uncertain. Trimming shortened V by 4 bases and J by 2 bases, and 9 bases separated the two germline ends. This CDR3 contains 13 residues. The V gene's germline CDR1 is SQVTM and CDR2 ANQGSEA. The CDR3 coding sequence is TGCAGCGTTGTTCTCAATGCCTACAATGAGCAGTTCTTC. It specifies CSVVLNAYNEQFF.

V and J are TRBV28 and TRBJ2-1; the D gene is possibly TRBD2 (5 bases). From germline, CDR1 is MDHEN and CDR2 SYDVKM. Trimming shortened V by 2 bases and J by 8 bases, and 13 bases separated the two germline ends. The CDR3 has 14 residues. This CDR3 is CASSLPGTGHEQFF. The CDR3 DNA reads TGTGCCAGCAGTTTACCGGGAACTGGTCATGAGCAGTTCTTC.

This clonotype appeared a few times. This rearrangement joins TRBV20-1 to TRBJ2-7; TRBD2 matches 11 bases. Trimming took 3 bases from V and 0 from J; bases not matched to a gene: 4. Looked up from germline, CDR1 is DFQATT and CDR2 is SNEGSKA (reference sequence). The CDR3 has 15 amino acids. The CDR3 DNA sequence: TGCAGTGCTAGGGGACTAGCGGACAGCTCCTACGAGCAGTACTTC. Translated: CSARGLADSSYEQYF.

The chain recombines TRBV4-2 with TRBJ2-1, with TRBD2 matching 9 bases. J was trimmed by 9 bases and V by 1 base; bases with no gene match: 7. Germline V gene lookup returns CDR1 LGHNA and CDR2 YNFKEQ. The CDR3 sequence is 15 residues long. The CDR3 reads CASSQGGNSGGEQFF. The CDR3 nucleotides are TGTGCCAGCAGCCAAGGAGGGAATAGCGGGGGTGAGCAGTTCTTC.

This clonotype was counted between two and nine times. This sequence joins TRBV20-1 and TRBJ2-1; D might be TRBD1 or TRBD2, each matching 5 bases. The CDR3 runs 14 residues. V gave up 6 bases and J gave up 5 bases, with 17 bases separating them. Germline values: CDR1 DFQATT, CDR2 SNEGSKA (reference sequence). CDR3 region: CSAPGPAIHNEQFF. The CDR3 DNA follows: TGCAGTGCCCCGGGACCTGCGATACACAATGAGCAGTTCTTC.

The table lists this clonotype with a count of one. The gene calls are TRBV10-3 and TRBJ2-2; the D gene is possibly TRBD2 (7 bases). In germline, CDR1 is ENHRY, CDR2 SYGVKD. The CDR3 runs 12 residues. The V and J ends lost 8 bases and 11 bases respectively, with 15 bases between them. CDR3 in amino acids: CAIDGGGGELFF. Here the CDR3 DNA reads TGTGCCATCGATGGGGGAGGGGGAGAGCTGTTTTTT.

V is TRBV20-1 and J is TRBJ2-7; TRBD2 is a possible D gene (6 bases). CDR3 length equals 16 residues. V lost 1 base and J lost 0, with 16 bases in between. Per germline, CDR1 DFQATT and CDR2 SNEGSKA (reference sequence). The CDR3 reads CSARGGGLFGSYEQYF. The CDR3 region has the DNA TGCAGTGCTAGAGGGGGTGGACTATTCGGCTCCTACGAGCAGTACTTC.

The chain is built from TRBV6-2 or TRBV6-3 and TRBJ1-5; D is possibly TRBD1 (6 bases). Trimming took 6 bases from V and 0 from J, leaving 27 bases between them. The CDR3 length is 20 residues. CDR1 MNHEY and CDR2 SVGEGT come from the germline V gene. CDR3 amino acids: CASSSKGYRVAGHSNQPQHF. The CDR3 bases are TGTGCCAGCAGCTCTAAGGGTTACAGGGTGGCAGGTCATAGCAATCAGCCCCAGCATTTT.

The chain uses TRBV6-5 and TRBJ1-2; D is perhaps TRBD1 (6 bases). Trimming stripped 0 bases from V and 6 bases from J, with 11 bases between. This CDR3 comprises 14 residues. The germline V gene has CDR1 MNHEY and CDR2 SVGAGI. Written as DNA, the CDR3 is TGTGCCAGCAGTTACTCCCCGGGGGGCGATGGCTACACCTTC. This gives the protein CASSYSPGGDGYTF.

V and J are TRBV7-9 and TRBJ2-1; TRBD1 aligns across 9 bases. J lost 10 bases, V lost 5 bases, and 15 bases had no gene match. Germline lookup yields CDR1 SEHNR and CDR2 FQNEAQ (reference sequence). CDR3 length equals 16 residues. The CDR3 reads CASSHRYGTGLGEQFF. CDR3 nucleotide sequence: TGTGCCAGCAGCCACCGTTACGGGACAGGGCTAGGGGAGCAGTTCTTC.

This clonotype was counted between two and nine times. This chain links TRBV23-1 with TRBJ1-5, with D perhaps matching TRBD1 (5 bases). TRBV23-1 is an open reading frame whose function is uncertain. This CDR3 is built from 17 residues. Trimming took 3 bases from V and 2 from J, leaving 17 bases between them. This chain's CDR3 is CASSQDKRGEGNQPQHF. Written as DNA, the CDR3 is TGCGCCAGCAGTCAGGACAAGAGGGGCGAGGGCAATCAGCCCCAGCATTTT.

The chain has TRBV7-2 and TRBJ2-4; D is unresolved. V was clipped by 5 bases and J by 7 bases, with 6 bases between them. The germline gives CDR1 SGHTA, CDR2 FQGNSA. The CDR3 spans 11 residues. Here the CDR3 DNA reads TGTGCCAGCAGCCGACTTAACATTCAGTACTTC. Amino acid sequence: CASSRLNIQYF.

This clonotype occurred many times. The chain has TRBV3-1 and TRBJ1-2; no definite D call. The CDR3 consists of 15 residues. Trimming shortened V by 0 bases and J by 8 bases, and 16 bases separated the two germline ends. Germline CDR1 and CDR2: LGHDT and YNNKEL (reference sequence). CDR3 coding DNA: TGTGCCAGCAGCCAAGATCGATGGCCTCTAACGGGCTACACCTTC. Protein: CASSQDRWPLTGYTF.

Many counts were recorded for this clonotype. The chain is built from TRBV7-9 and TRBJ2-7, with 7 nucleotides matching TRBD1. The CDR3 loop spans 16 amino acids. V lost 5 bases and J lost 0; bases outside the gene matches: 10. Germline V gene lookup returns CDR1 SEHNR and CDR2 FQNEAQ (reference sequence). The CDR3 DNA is TGTGCCAGCAGCCGTACCGGGACAGACAACTCCTACGAGCAGTACTTC. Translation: CASSRTGTDNSYEQYF.

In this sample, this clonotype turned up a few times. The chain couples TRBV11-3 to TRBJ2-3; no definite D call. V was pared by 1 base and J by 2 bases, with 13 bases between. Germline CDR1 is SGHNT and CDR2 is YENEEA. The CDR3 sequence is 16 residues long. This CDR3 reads CASSLGSVGPTDTQYF. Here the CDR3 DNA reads TGTGCCAGCAGCTTAGGGTCAGTTGGACCCACAGATACGCAGTATTTT.